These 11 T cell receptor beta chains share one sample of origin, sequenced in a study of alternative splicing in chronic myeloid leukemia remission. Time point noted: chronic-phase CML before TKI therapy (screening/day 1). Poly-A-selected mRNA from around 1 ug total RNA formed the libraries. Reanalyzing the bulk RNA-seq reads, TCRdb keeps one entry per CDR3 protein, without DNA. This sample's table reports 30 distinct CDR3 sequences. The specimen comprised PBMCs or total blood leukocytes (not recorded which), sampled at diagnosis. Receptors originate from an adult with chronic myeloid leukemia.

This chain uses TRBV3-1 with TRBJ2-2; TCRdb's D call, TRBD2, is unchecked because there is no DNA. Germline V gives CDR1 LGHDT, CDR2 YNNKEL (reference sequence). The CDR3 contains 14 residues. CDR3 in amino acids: CASSPRDYTGELFF.

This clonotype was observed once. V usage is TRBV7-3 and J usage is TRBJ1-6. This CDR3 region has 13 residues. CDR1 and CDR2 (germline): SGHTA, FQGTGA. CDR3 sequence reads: CASSLDRGAPLHF.

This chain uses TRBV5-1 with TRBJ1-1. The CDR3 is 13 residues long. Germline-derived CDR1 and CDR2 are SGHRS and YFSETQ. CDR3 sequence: CASSLGGRTEAFF.

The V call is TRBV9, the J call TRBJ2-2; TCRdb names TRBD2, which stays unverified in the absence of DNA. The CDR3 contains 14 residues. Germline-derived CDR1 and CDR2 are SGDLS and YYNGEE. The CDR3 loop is CASKSGRDTGELFF.

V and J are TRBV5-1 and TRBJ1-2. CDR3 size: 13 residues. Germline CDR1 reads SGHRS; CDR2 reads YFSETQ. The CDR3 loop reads CASNTGRNYGYTF.

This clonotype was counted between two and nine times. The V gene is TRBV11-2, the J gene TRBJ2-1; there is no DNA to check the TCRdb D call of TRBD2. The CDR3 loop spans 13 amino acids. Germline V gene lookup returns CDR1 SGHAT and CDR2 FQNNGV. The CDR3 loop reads CASSLGPPRGQFF. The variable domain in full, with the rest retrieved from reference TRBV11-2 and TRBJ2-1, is EAGVAQSPRYKIIEKRQSVAFWCNPISGHATLYWYQQILGQGPKLLIQFQNNGVVDDSQLPKDRFSAERLKGVDSTLKIQPAKLEDSAVYLCASSLGPPRGQFFGPGTRLTVL.

This CDR3 reads CASSQGPTAYEQYF. The chain is built from TRBV7-8 and TRBJ2-7. The CDR3 is 14 amino acids. From germline, CDR1 is SGHVS and CDR2 FQNEAQ. Together with reference TRBV7-8 and TRBJ2-7, the CDR3 gives the full variable domain: GAGVSQSPRYKVAKRGQDVALRCDPISGHVSLFWYQQALGQGPEFLTYFQNEAQLDKSGLPSDRFFAERPEGSVSTLKIQRTQQEDSAVYLCASSQGPTAYEQYFGPGTRLTVT.

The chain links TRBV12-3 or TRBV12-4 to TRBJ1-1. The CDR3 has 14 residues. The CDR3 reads CASSFRGQGTEAFF.

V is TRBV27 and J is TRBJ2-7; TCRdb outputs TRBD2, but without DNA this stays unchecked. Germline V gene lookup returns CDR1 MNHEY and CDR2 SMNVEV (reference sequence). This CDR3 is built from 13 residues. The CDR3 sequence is CASSPSGRGEQYF.

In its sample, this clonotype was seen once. The CDR3 spells CSASGRNSYEQYF. The chain joins TRBV20-1 to TRBJ2-7; TCRdb lists TRBD2, though no DNA is available to test this call. The germline V gene has CDR1 DFQATT and CDR2 SNEGSKA (reference sequence). The CDR3 covers 13 residues.

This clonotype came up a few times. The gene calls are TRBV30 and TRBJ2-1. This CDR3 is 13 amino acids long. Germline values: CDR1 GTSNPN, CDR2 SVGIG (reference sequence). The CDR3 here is CAWSGPWYNEQFF.